One sample yielded the 25 T cell receptor beta chains listed below, sequenced in a study of identical twins. TCRdb fed the 5' RACE reads into MiXCR, producing one record per CDR3 protein. In the table there are about 690,000 distinct CDR3 sequences, 6% to 6.5% of which are singletons. Sequencing was done on a sample of naive T cells sorted from blood. The receptors were sampled from a man between 18 and 35 years old in good health.

The rearrangement links TRBV18 to TRBJ2-4; the match to TRBD1 covers 7 bases. Germline loops: CDR1 KGHSH, CDR2 LQKENI. The CDR3 length is 15 residues. The ends lost 3 bases at V and 3 bases at J; junction bases unmatched: 5. CDR3 in amino acids: CASSPGQYGKNIQYF. The CDR3 coding sequence is TGTGCCAGCTCACCGGGACAGTACGGCAAAAACATTCAGTACTTC.

V and J are TRBV11-2 and TRBJ2-1, with D unresolved. Germline assignment: CDR1 SGHAT and CDR2 FQNNGV. CDR3 size: 14 residues. V shed 6 bases and J shed 4 bases, with 13 bases lying between them. The CDR3 DNA sequence: TGTGCCAGCAGACACCAAGTCCGATACAATGAGCAGTTCTTC. Amino acid sequence: CASRHQVRYNEQFF.

This clonotype was counted ten times or more. One end of the junction is discordant with germline, which a read error may explain. This chain joins TRBV5-1 and TRBJ2-5; D not certain. Germline assignment: CDR1 SGHRS and CDR2 YFSETQ. The CDR3 consists of 11 residues. CDR3: CASSLAETQYF. The CDR3, as DNA: TGTGCCAGCAGCTTAGCAGAGACCCAGTACTTC.

The sample holds many counts of this clonotype. This sequence joins TRBV15 and TRBJ2-3, with 7 bases that match TRBD2. The CDR3 runs 16 residues. Germline trimming cut 1 base from V and 0 bases from J; bases unmatched to any gene: 4. Germline assignment: CDR1 LNHNV and CDR2 YYDKDF (reference sequence). The CDR3 DNA sequence: TGTGCCACCAGCAGAGCGGCGGGGGTCAGCACAGATACGCAGTATTTT. Encoded protein: CATSRAAGVSTDTQYF.

V usage is TRBV7-2 and J usage is TRBJ2-3; 13 bases align to TRBD2. The CDR3 loop spans 16 amino acids. J gave up 6 bases and V 5 bases, and 8 bases lay outside the gene matches. Germline CDR1 and CDR2: SGHTA and FQGNSA. The CDR3, as DNA: TGTGCCAGCAGCAACCCGGGACTAGCGGGGATTGATACGCAGTATTTT. It translates to CASSNPGLAGIDTQYF.

The table lists this clonotype with a few counts. This chain uses TRBV12-3 or TRBV12-4 with TRBJ2-3; 13 nucleotides align to TRBD2. V gave up 4 bases and J gave up 6 bases; unmatched junction bases: 10. The CDR3 spans 17 residues. CDR3 residues: CASSSGLAGVILDTQYF. The CDR3 DNA reads as TGTGCCAGCAGTTCTGGACTAGCGGGAGTTATTTTGGATACGCAGTATTTT.

This rearrangement joins TRBV4-2 to TRBJ2-1; D gene uncertain. The germline CDR1 and CDR2 sequences are LGHNA and YNFKEQ. The CDR3 runs 13 residues. With 0 bases removed from V and 6 bases from J, the gap between germline ends came to 6 bases. The CDR3 bases are TGTGCCAGCAGCCAAGAAGCGCCCAATGAGCAGTTCTTC. This codes for CASSQEAPNEQFF.

V gene TRBV6-5 combines with J gene TRBJ1-1; D is unclear. CDR1 is MNHEY, CDR2 SVGAGI, per germline. The CDR3 length is 14 residues. V was shortened by 2 bases and J by 1 base, with 8 bases between the two germline ends. The CDR3 protein is CASSYRVTNTEAFF. CDR3 coding DNA: TGTGCCAGCAGTTACAGGGTAACGAACACTGAAGCTTTCTTT.

The sample holds a few counts of this clonotype. V and J are TRBV7-2 and TRBJ2-6; 8 bases align to TRBD2. The CDR3 loop spans 16 amino acids. Germline loops: CDR1 SGHTA, CDR2 FQGNSA. V was pared by 8 bases and J by 0 bases, with 6 bases of the junction left unmatched. The CDR3 DNA follows: TGTGCCAGCCTGGAGCGGGGGTACTCTGGGGCCAACGTCCTGACTTTC. Protein product: CASLERGYSGANVLTF.

This clonotype was seen at least ten times. V gene TRBV20-1 combines with J gene TRBJ2-1; D remains ambiguous. The V gene's germline CDR1 is DFQATT and CDR2 SNEGSKA (reference sequence). The CDR3 contains 13 residues. Trimming shortened V by 5 bases and J by 0 bases, and 8 bases separated the two germline ends. The CDR3 is CSAESHSYNEQFF. The CDR3 DNA reads TGCAGTGCTGAATCTCACTCCTACAATGAGCAGTTCTTC.

This clonotype was detected ten times or more. The chain couples TRBV20-1 to TRBJ1-5; 7 nucleotides match TRBD1. Germline values: CDR1 DFQATT, CDR2 SNEGSKA (reference sequence). The CDR3 consists of 13 residues. The ends lost 4 bases at V and 3 bases at J; junction bases unmatched: 3. The CDR3 DNA follows: TGCAGTGCTACCACAGGGGCCAATCAGCCCCAGCATTTT. Translated, it gives CSATTGANQPQHF.

A few counts support this clonotype. The chain recombines TRBV19 with TRBJ2-5, with 8 bases lining up with TRBD2. The CDR3 consists of 15 residues. Germline loops: CDR1 LNHDA, CDR2 SQIVND (reference sequence). With 3 bases clipped from V and 4 bases from J, the junction kept 7 bases outside the gene matches. The CDR3 region is CASSISAAGGETQYF. The CDR3 nucleotides are TGTGCCAGTAGTATTAGTGCTGCGGGAGGAGAGACCCAGTACTTC.

The chain links TRBV27 to TRBJ2-7; 11 bases match TRBD1. Trimming cost V 4 bases and J 6 bases; bases outside gene matches: 5. Germline assignment: CDR1 MNHEY and CDR2 SMNVEV (reference sequence). The CDR3 is 14 amino acids. The CDR3: CASSSGQGEGEQYV. Here the CDR3 DNA reads TGTGCCAGCAGTTCGGGACAGGGGGAAGGCGAGCAGTACGTC.

Many counts were recorded for this clonotype. This rearrangement joins TRBV12-3 or TRBV12-4 to TRBJ2-1; D call uncertain. The V and J ends lost 3 bases and 6 bases respectively, with 6 bases between them. The CDR3 is 12 residues long. CDR3 DNA: TGTGCCAGCAGTTTTATGACCAATGAGCAGTTCTTC. It translates to CASSFMTNEQFF.

This clonotype appeared many times. The chain links TRBV5-1 to TRBJ2-1; D may be TRBD2 (5 bases). The V and J ends lost 1 base and 9 bases respectively, with 11 bases between them. Germline loops: CDR1 SGHRS, CDR2 YFSETQ. This CDR3 comprises 13 residues. The DNA of the CDR3 is TGCGCCAGCAGCTTGACAGTGGCGGGTGAGCAGTTCTTC. Translation: CASSLTVAGEQFF.

This clonotype was seen ten or more times. The chain has TRBV10-3 and TRBJ2-1; D is ambiguous. V gave up 3 bases and J gave up 9 bases, with 6 bases separating them. Germline CDR1 is ENHRY and CDR2 is SYGVKD. The CDR3 is 11 amino acids. The CDR3 DNA reads as TGTGCCATCAGTGATCCCCGTGAGCAGTTCTTC. Its protein product is CAISDPREQFF.

The rearrangement links TRBV9 to TRBJ2-3; D might be TRBD2 (6 bases). Germline CDR1 reads SGDLS; CDR2 reads YYNGEE. Deletions cut 0 bases from V and 4 bases from J, with 15 bases between. The CDR3 has 16 amino acids. CDR3 sequence reads: CASSVAVSGTSDTQYF. CDR3 DNA sequence: TGTGCCAGCAGCGTAGCGGTTAGCGGTACTTCAGATACGCAGTATTTT.

This clonotype was detected ten times or more. The chain couples TRBV9 to TRBJ1-6; D is undetermined. From germline, CDR1 is SGDLS and CDR2 YYNGEE. The CDR3 runs 13 residues. Trimming took off 1 base at V and 9 bases at J, with 8 bases between the two ends. The CDR3 spells CASSVMGASPLHF. The CDR3 nucleotides are TGTGCCAGCAGCGTAATGGGAGCTTCACCCCTCCACTTT. Complete variable domain (other parts from reference TRBV9 and TRBJ1-6): DSGVTQTPKHLITATGQRVTLRCSPRSGDLSVYWYQQSLDQGLQFLIQYYNGEERAKGNILERFSAQQFPDLHSELNLSSLELGDSALYFCASSVMGASPLHFGNGTRLTVT.

This clonotype came up a few times. The V call is TRBV6-1, the J call TRBJ2-7, with 11 bases aligning to TRBD2. Trimming cost V 2 bases and J 9 bases; bases outside gene matches: 3. CDR1 is MNHNS and CDR2 is SASEGT in the germline V gene. This CDR3 has 13 amino acids. CDR3 sequence (DNA): TGTGCCAGCAGTGAACCACTAGCGGGAGCGCAGTACGTC. Translating gives CASSEPLAGAQYV.

This clonotype was recorded at least ten times. The chain combines TRBV20-1 with TRBJ2-5; a possible D gene is TRBD2 (7 bases). This CDR3 region has 14 residues. Germline V lookup: CDR1 DFQATT, CDR2 SNEGSKA (reference sequence). V lost 5 bases and J lost 5, with 18 bases in between. The DNA for the CDR3 is TGCAGTGCTCTTAGGGGGGGTCAAGGCGAGACCCAGTACTTC. This gives the protein CSALRGGQGETQYF.

There are a few counts of this clonotype. The rearrangement links TRBV7-3 to TRBJ2-2, with TRBD1 matching over 12 bases. The length of the CDR3 is 18 residues. Germline V gene lookup returns CDR1 SGHTA and CDR2 FQGTGA. After removal of 4 bases from V and 6 bases from J, the junction contained 12 bases not matched to a gene. The DNA for the CDR3 is TGTGCCAGCAGCTCCTCCCGGGACAGGGGGCCGGGCGCCGGGGAGCTGTTTTTT. Encoded protein: CASSSSRDRGPGAGELFF.

The sample holds many counts of this clonotype. The chain is built from TRBV29-1 and TRBJ2-1, with unresolved D. The CDR3 is 11 residues long. CDR1 and CDR2 from the germline V gene are SQVTM and ANQGSEA. V was pared by 8 bases and J by 2 bases, with 7 bases between. The CDR3 sequence is CSLGTYNEQFF. CDR3 coding DNA: TGCAGCTTGGGGACCTACAATGAGCAGTTCTTC.

This clonotype came up many times. The V and J genes are TRBV20-1 and TRBJ2-5; possibly TRBD2 for D (5 bases). Germline assignment: CDR1 DFQATT and CDR2 SNEGSKA (reference sequence). The CDR3 runs 12 residues. Trimming removed 6 bases from V and 5 bases from J, with 13 bases in between. CDR3 nucleotides: TGCAGTGCCGACGGGAATATGGAGACCCAGTACTTC. It translates to CSADGNMETQYF.

A few counts support this clonotype. V gene TRBV7-2 combines with J gene TRBJ2-3; 14 nucleotides align to TRBD2. The germline V gene has CDR1 SGHTA and CDR2 FQGNSA. There are 16 residues in the CDR3. V shed 4 bases and J 2 bases; nucleotides not matched to a gene: 2. CDR3 coding DNA: TGTGCCAGCAGCTGGACTAGCGGGGGGCACACAGATACGCAGTATTTT. This translates into CASSWTSGGHTDTQYF.

V and J are TRBV21-1 and TRBJ1-1; the DNA was not compared with TRBD1, the D call given in the table. TRBV21-1 is a pseudogene segment. CDR3 length: 15 residues. CDR3 coding DNA: TGTGCCAGCAGGGGGGGGTCAGGGATGAACACTGAAGCTTTCTTT. Protein sequence: CASRGGSGMNTEAFF.